The 10 T cell receptor beta chains given below trace back to one sample, sequenced in a study of blood T cell repertoires in COVID-19. The assay was immunoSEQ multiplex PCR, and TCRdb's table has in-frame clones only and misses some. The sample has under 200,000 clones, over 70% seen once. The specimen was peripheral blood. Every receptor here comes from a woman of 80 years or more with active or convalescent COVID-19.

The table lists this clone with a few counts. The chain combines TRBV5-5 with TRBJ1-1, with 9 positions matching TRBD1. The CDR3 loop spans 16 amino acids. J gave up 3 bases and V 4 bases, and 10 bases lay outside the gene matches. Looked up from germline, CDR1 is SGHKS and CDR2 is YYEKEE (reference sequence). CDR3 sequence (DNA): TGTGCCAGCAGCCGGATAAACAGGGGGCTAGACACTGAAGCTTTCTTT. It encodes CASSRINRGLDTEAFF.

The chain joins TRBV27 to TRBJ1-1; 7 bases map to TRBD1. The germline gives CDR1 MNHEY, CDR2 SMNVEV (reference sequence). V shed 0 bases and J 0 bases; nucleotides not matched to a gene: 10. The CDR3 totals 18 residues. The CDR3 DNA follows: TGTGCCAGCAGTTTATCATCGGGTATGGGGACAGTGAACACTGAAGCTTTCTTT. Its translation is CASSLSSGMGTVNTEAFF.

This clone was seen just once. This sequence joins TRBV6-6 and TRBJ1-6, with D maybe TRBD1 (5 bases). The CDR3 spans 13 residues. Per germline, CDR1 MNHNY and CDR2 SVGAGI (reference sequence). Trimming pared 5 bases from V and 12 bases from J, leaving 14 bases between. CDR3 sequence reads: CASSTQTERPLHF. The CDR3 nucleotides are TGTGCCAGCAGTACCCAGACAGAAAGACCCCTCCACTTT.

In its sample, this clone was seen once. V gene TRBV7-2 combines with J gene TRBJ1-4, with D perhaps matching TRBD1 (5 bases). The CDR3 covers 15 residues. V shed 5 bases and J shed 4 bases, with 14 bases lying between them. The germline gives CDR1 SGHTA, CDR2 FQGNSA. The CDR3 DNA is TGTGCCAGCAGCCAGGACACCTCAAATAATGAAAAACTGTTTTTT. This codes for CASSQDTSNNEKLFF. The full variable domain, its missing parts supplied by reference TRBV7-2 and TRBJ1-4, is GAGVSQSPSNKVTEKGKDVELRCDPISGHTALYWYRQSLGQGLEFLIYFQGNSAPDKSGLPSDRFSAERTGGSVSTLTIQRTQQEDSAVYLCASSQDTSNNEKLFFGSGTQLSVL.

The chain combines TRBV5-4 with TRBJ1-2; 8 bases fit TRBD1. Germline V gives CDR1 SGHNT, CDR2 YYREEE (reference sequence). This CDR3 has 15 amino acids. With V trimmed by 0 bases and J by 5 bases, 6 bases remained unmatched. This CDR3 is CASSLGQGAGYGYTF. CDR3 sequence (DNA): TGTGCCAGCAGCTTGGGGCAGGGGGCGGGATATGGCTACACCTTC.

This clone has more than one count but fewer than ten. The chain joins TRBV7-2 to TRBJ2-2; 8 bases are shared with TRBD1. J lost 4 bases, V lost 8 bases, and 6 bases had no gene match. CDR1 is SGHTA, CDR2 FQGNSA, per germline. The CDR3 has 14 residues. CDR3 nucleotide sequence: TGTGCCAGCCGAGGACAGGGAGGCACCGGGGAGCTGTTTTTT. This codes for CASRGQGGTGELFF. Looking up the rest from reference TRBV7-2 and TRBJ2-2 gives the full variable domain: GAGVSQSPSNKVTEKGKDVELRCDPISGHTALYWYRQSLGQGLEFLIYFQGNSAPDKSGLPSDRFSAERTGGSVSTLTIQRTQQEDSAVYLCASRGQGGTGELFFGEGSRLTVL.

CDR3 DNA sequence: TGTGCCAGTAGTATCGGGGGGGACAGTCATGGCTACACCTTC. This encodes CASSIGGDSHGYTF. The rearrangement links TRBV19 to TRBJ1-2, with 7 bases aligning to TRBD1. The germline CDR1 and CDR2 sequences are LNHDA and SQIVND (reference sequence). CDR3 length: 14 amino acids. Germline trimming cut 3 bases from V and 6 bases from J; bases unmatched to any gene: 7.

The genes are TRBV7-8 and TRBJ1-2; D perhaps matches TRBD1 (6 bases). Trimming removed 2 bases at V and 4 bases at J, with 20 bases between. The CDR3 is 17 residues long. The germline V gene encodes CDR1 SGHVS and CDR2 FQNEAQ. CDR3 loop: CASSLNRAPGLGYGYTF. CDR3 DNA: TGTGCCAGCAGCTTAAACAGGGCCCCGGGCTTGGGCTATGGCTACACCTTC.

This clone was counted once. The chain combines TRBV10-3 with TRBJ2-2; 11 nucleotides match TRBD1. V trimming: 8 bases; J trimming: 6 bases; junction bases outside the gene matches: 5. The CDR3 loop spans 14 amino acids. Germline CDR1 reads ENHRY; CDR2 reads SYGVKD. DNA of the CDR3: TGTGCCATCGGACCGGGACAGGGGGCCGGGGAGCTGTTTTTT. It encodes CAIGPGQGAGELFF.

A single count supports this clone. J is TRBJ1-5 and V is TRBV6-2 or TRBV6-3, with 10 bases matching TRBD1. The CDR3 length is 16 residues. The junction had 10 bases not matched to a gene; V was cut back by 4 bases and J by 7 bases. Germline V gives CDR1 MNHEY, CDR2 SVGEGT. The DNA of the CDR3 is TGTGCCAGCAGTTTCCTGACCGGGACAGGGGACCAGCCCCAGCATTTT. Protein product: CASSFLTGTGDQPQHF.